This is a list of T cell receptor beta chains from one sample in a study of shared clonotypes between healthy human individuals. TCRdb keeps only in-frame clones here, not all; method: immunoSEQ multiplex PCR. Of 800,000 to 1,200,000 clones in the sample, 78% were seen once. Sequencing input: memory CD4+ T cells from PBMCs. Source of these receptors: a man aged 18 to 30 in good health. Some clones in this sample may be carry-over from other donors' samples. CDR3s include the opening cysteine and the closing phenylalanine or tryptophan. The D gene is left open where the match is weak. Clone sizes are given selectively: once, few, many, or a class where the clone is expanded.

D,size,J,V,DNA,CDR3
NA,NA,TRBJ1-2,TRBV2,TGTGCCAGCAGTGAACAGCGGGTTTGGGGCTACACCTTC,CASSEQRVWGYTF
TRBD2,NA,TRBJ2-1,TRBV19,TGTGCCAGTAGTCGGGCTAGCGGAGCCTACAATGAGCAGTTCTTC,CASSRASGAYNEQFF
TRBD2,NA,TRBJ2-7,TRBV28,TGTGCCAGCAGTCCTGCGACTAGCGGGAGATACGAGCAGTACTTC,CASSPATSGRYEQYF
NA,NA,TRBJ2-7,TRBV11-2,TGTGCCAGCAGCTTACAGCCGGGGGTTATCGAGCAGTACTTC,CASSLQPGVIEQYF
NA,once,TRBJ2-5,TRBV19,TGTGCCAGTGGTAAAGGGGAGACCCAGTACTTC,CASGKGETQYF
NA,NA,TRBJ2-1,TRBV4-1,TGCGCCAGCAGCCAGGATGGGGCAGGATACTACAATGAGCAGTTCTTC,CASSQDGAGYYNEQFF
NA,NA,TRBJ1-2,TRBV5-1,TGCGCCAGCAGCTTGCAGGCATCAACGGAAGGCTACACCTTC,CASSLQASTEGYTF
TRBD1,NA,TRBJ2-7,TRBV5-6,TGTGCCAGCAGCCTACCCGGCAGGGGGCATTACGAGCAGTACTTC,CASSLPGRGHYEQYF
NA,NA,TRBJ1-2,TRBV19,TGTGCCAGTAGTATAGTTCGTCAATCTGGCTACACCTTC,CASSIVRQSGYTF
TRBD1,NA,TRBJ2-7,TRBV29-1,TGCAGCGTTGATACTCGGACAGGGGCTACGGGGGAGCAGTACTTC,CSVDTRTGATGEQYF
TRBD1,NA,TRBJ2-7,TRBV28,TGTGCCAGCAGTTTACCCAGGGGGTACGAGCAGTACTTC,CASSLPRGYEQYF
TRBD2,NA,TRBJ2-2,TRBV5-1,TGCGCCAGCAGCTTGTTGGCTAGCGGGAGGTGGGGCACCGGGGAGCTGTTTTTT,CASSLLASGRWGTGELFF
TRBD2,NA,TRBJ2-3,TRBV4-3,TGCGCCAGCAGCCAGACCTCTAGCGGGAGCGCAGATACGCAGTATTTT,CASSQTSSGSADTQYF
NA,once,TRBJ2-5,TRBV15,TGTGCCACCAGCAGAGTAAGCGCTCAAGAGACCCAGTACTTC,CATSRVSAQETQYF
NA,NA,TRBJ2-3,TRBV7-9,TGTGCCAGCAGCGCCGGCCGAAGGAACCCAGATACGCAGTATTTT,CASSAGRRNPDTQYF
NA,NA,TRBJ2-5,TRBV6-5,TGTGCCAGCAGTGGGCGGCGGACAGTTAAGAAGTACTTC,CASSGRRTVKKYF
NA,NA,TRBJ1-2,TRBV6-5,TGTGCCAGCACTAACCTCGGGACATCTAACTATGGCTACACCTTC,CASTNLGTSNYGYTF
TRBD2,NA,TRBJ2-7,TRBV29-1,TGCAGCGTGCGGCTAGCGGGAGCGAACTACGAGCAGTACTTC,CSVRLAGANYEQYF
NA,NA,TRBJ2-7,TRBV28,TGTGCCAGCAGTTCCCCGGGAAGCGAGCAGTACTTC,CASSSPGSEQYF
NA,NA,TRBJ1-2,TRBV18,TGTGCCAGCTCACCAGAATCCGGGGGGGCCAATGGCTACACCTTC,CASSPESGGANGYTF
TRBD1,NA,TRBJ1-4,TRBV5-6,TGTGCCAGCAGCCTCCGGTTGGACAGGGGGATCGAAAAACTGTTTTTT,CASSLRLDRGIEKLFF
NA,NA,TRBJ1-5,TRBV28,TGTGCCAGCAGTTTGGGCGGGGCTAGCAATCAGCCCCAGCATTTT,CASSLGGASNQPQHF
NA,NA,TRBJ1-2,TRBV18,TGTGCCAGCTCACAAGGGGCCGGGGGCGACTATGGCTACACCTTC,CASSQGAGGDYGYTF
NA,NA,TRBJ2-5,TRBV7-9,TGTGCCAGCAGCCCCCTCCCTACAGGGTTCCCGGCCCAAGAGACCCAGTACTTC,CASSPLPTGFPAQETQYF
TRBD1,NA,TRBJ1-2,TRBV7-2,TGTGCCAGCAGCTTAGTTAAAGGGGGCTTGGATGGCTACACCTTC,CASSLVKGGLDGYTF
TRBD1,NA,TRBJ2-2,TRBV28,TGTGCCAGCAACGACAGGGCTACATCGAACACCGGGGAGCTGTTTTTT,CASNDRATSNTGELFF
TRBD1,NA,TRBJ2-1,TRBV7-2,TGTGCCAGCAGCGAATACCGGGACAGGGTATCTAATGAGCAGTTCTTC,CASSEYRDRVSNEQFF
TRBD1,NA,TRBJ2-7,TRBV18,TGTGCCAGCTCACCGGGACAGGGTATCAGCGAGCAGTACTTC,CASSPGQGISEQYF
TRBD1,NA,TRBJ1-3,TRBV12-5,TGTGCTAGTGGGACAGGGGTCGGAAACACCATATATTTT,CASGTGVGNTIYF
TRBD1,NA,TRBJ2-7,TRBV15,TGTGCCACCAGCAGAGTTTCAACAGGGGATGGCGAGCAGTACTTC,CATSRVSTGDGEQYF
NA,NA,TRBJ2-2,TRBV7-9,TGTGCCAGCACCCTCTACGGGGAGCTGTTTTTT,CASTLYGELFF
NA,NA,TRBJ2-1,TRBV6-1,TGTGCCAGCAGTGAACTAGAGCTGTACAATGAGCAGTTCTTC,CASSELELYNEQFF
NA,NA,TRBJ1-4,TRBV9,TGTGCCAGCAGCGTAGTCGACAAAAGCGGAAAACTGTTTTTT,CASSVVDKSGKLFF
NA,NA,TRBJ2-1,TRBV11-2,TGTGCCAGCAGCAGAGGGTACGGCGGAGGGGGGAATGAGCAGTTCTTC,CASSRGYGGGGNEQFF
TRBD2,NA,TRBJ2-1,TRBV5-4,TGTGCCAGCAGCTTGGCGGCGGGGGTCTACAATGAGCAGTTCTTC,CASSLAAGVYNEQFF
TRBD2,NA,TRBJ2-5,TRBV5-1,TGCGCCAGCAGCTCGCCTAGCGGGAGGGCCCGAGAGACCCAGTACTTC,CASSSPSGRARETQYF
TRBD2,NA,TRBJ2-1,TRBV29-1,TGCAGCGTTGACTCGGGACTAGCGGCCCTAAATGAGCAGTTCTTC,CSVDSGLAALNEQFF
NA,NA,TRBJ1-1,TRBV28,TGTGCCAGCAAGGGTTTCGAGAACACTGAAGCTTTCTTT,CASKGFENTEAFF
NA,NA,TRBJ1-2,TRBV9,TGTGCCAGCAGCGTAAGAGGGGACTATGGCTACACCTTC,CASSVRGDYGYTF
NA,NA,TRBJ2-3,TRBV5-1,TGCGCCAGCAGCTCCCAAGGAGGTCTAGATACGCAGTATTTT,CASSSQGGLDTQYF
TRBD2,NA,TRBJ2-7,TRBV27,TGTGCCAGCAGACCCCTAGCGGGGGATTACTACGAGCAGTACTTC,CASRPLAGDYYEQYF
NA,NA,TRBJ1-5,TRBV30,TGTGCCTGGAATGCAGCCTACAATCAGCCCCAGCATTTT,CAWNAAYNQPQHF
TRBD2,few,TRBJ2-4,TRBV4-2,TGTGCCAGCAGCCAAGACGCGGGAGGGCGAGACATTCAGTACTTC,CASSQDAGGRDIQYF
NA,NA,TRBJ1-2,TRBV2,TGTGCCAGCAGTGAACAGGGCTTCCCGGGCGGCTACACCTTC,CASSEQGFPGGYTF
NA,NA,TRBJ2-1,TRBV5-6,TGTGCCAGCAGCTTTGGGAGCACCTATGAGCAGTTCTTC,CASSFGSTYEQFF
NA,NA,TRBJ2-1,TRBV29-1,TGCAGCGTTGACCCCAGGGGAAATGAGCAGTTCTTC,CSVDPRGNEQFF
NA,few,TRBJ2-3,TRBV7-9,TGTGCCAGCAGCTTTGGTTATCATACGCAGTATTTT,CASSFGYHTQYF
NA,NA,TRBJ1-1,TRBV28,TGTGCCAGCAGTTTATTGGTCTCTGAAGCTTTCTTT,CASSLLVSEAFF
TRBD2,NA,TRBJ2-1,TRBV2,TGTGCCAGCACCCCGAGGAGCGGGGCCGGGGGGGAGCAGTTCTTC,CASTPRSGAGGEQFF
NA,NA,TRBJ1-3,TRBV6-6,TGTGCCAGCAGTTACTCAGGGCCTGGTGGAAACACCATATATTTT,CASSYSGPGGNTIYF
TRBD1,NA,TRBJ2-1,TRBV2,TGTGCCAGCAGATTCCACCGGGACAGGGAGGTCAATGAGCAGTTCTTC,CASRFHRDREVNEQFF
NA,few,TRBJ1-2,TRBV28,TGTGCCACCCGAAACGACCTAACCGGAGTCTATGGCTACACCTTC,CATRNDLTGVYGYTF
NA,NA,TRBJ2-3,TRBV5-1,TGCGCCAGCAGCTTTCGTCGCGGGAGCACAGATACGCAGTATTTT,CASSFRRGSTDTQYF
NA,NA,TRBJ2-5,TRBV2,TGTGCCAGCACTAACGAAGAAGAGACCCAGTACTTC,CASTNEEETQYF
NA,NA,TRBJ2-5,TRBV5-4,TGTGCCAGCAGCCCAAGCGCGGGGGCGAAGCAAGAGACCCAGTACTTC,CASSPSAGAKQETQYF
TRBD2,NA,TRBJ2-1,TRBV7-6,TGTGCCAGCAGCCCCTGGTCGGGAGGCTCCTACAATGAGCAGTTCTTC,CASSPWSGGSYNEQFF
NA,NA,TRBJ1-1,TRBV18,TGTGCCAGCTCACCAACCAGGGTAGGATTCACCACTGAAGCTTTCTTT,CASSPTRVGFTTEAFF
TRBD1,NA,TRBJ1-2,TRBV7-8,TGTGCCAGCAGCTTAAAGGACAGGGATGTGCGCTATGGCTACACCTTC,CASSLKDRDVRYGYTF
NA,NA,TRBJ2-2,TRBV6-1,TGTGCCAGCCGAAAAGGGACCCTGATGAGCGGGGAGCTGTTTTTT,CASRKGTLMSGELFF
NA,NA,TRBJ1-3,TRBV2,TGTGCCAGCAGTGAAGCCTTGGTGGCTGGAAACACCATATATTTT,CASSEALVAGNTIYF